Listed here are 17 T cell receptor beta chains from one sample, sequenced in a study of blood T cell repertoires in COVID-19. This table comes from immunoSEQ multiplex PCR, and its TCRdb copy is limited to in-frame clones, with some not included. Here the sample spans about 150,000 clones, 70% to 85% being singletons. The sequenced sample was peripheral blood. Every receptor here comes from a woman in her 50s with acute or convalescent COVID-19.

The chain couples TRBV6-5 to TRBJ2-7, with D perhaps matching TRBD2 (5 bases). The CDR3 covers 13 residues. With 0 bases removed from V and 6 bases from J, the gap between germline ends came to 9 bases. The germline V gene encodes CDR1 MNHEY and CDR2 SVGAGI. This CDR3 is CASSYSTRAEQYF. CDR3 nucleotide sequence: TGTGCCAGCAGTTACTCAACTAGGGCCGAGCAGTACTTC.

The V and J genes are TRBV28 and TRBJ2-1, with TRBD2 identical over 7 bases. V shed 7 bases, J shed 7 bases, and the junction held 13 bases outside the gene matches. The germline gives CDR1 MDHEN, CDR2 SYDVKM. CDR3 length: 15 residues. The CDR3 DNA is TGTGCCAGCACCCCCTTCCGCGGGAGTACGAATGAGCAGTTCTTC. Protein sequence: CASTPFRGSTNEQFF.

V and J are TRBV6-5 and TRBJ2-2, with TRBD1 identical over 7 bases. The J segment lost 6 bases and the V segment lost 6 bases, leaving 10 bases of the junction unmatched. The CDR3 runs to 15 residues. Germline V gives CDR1 MNHEY, CDR2 SVGAGI. The CDR3, as DNA: TGTGCCAGCAGAGAGACAGGGTTCAAGCCCGGGGAGCTGTTTTTT. Translated, it gives CASRETGFKPGELFF.

V gene TRBV7-9 combines with J gene TRBJ2-5; D may be TRBD1 (6 bases). The CDR3 covers 12 residues. CDR1 is SEHNR and CDR2 is FQNEAQ in the germline V gene (reference sequence). With 5 bases removed from V and 5 bases from J, the gap between germline ends came to 9 bases. This chain's CDR3 is CASSLQGETQYF. The CDR3 region has the DNA TGTGCCAGCAGCCTTCAGGGGGAGACCCAGTACTTC.

The V and J genes are TRBV5-1 and TRBJ1-3; the D is unclear. The CDR3 has 15 amino acids. Germline V lookup: CDR1 SGHRS, CDR2 YFSETQ. Between the trimmed V and J ends, which lost 1 base and 0 bases, there was a span of 8 bases. The CDR3 nucleotides read TGCGCCAGCAGCTTGAACGACAACTCTGGAAACACCATATATTTT. Translating gives CASSLNDNSGNTIYF.

This sequence joins TRBV6-4 and TRBJ1-1; 7 bases match TRBD1. J lost 1 base, V lost 5 bases, and 1 base had no gene match. The CDR3 has 13 amino acids. Germline loops: CDR1 MRHNA, CDR2 SNTAGT. The CDR3 sequence is CASSRDRNTEAFF. CDR3 coding DNA: TGTGCCAGCAGTAGGGACAGGAACACTGAAGCTTTCTTT.

The chain's CDR3 is CASSLRSSSYEQYF. The DNA for the CDR3 is TGTGCCAGCAGCTTACGCTCCAGCTCCTACGAGCAGTACTTC. The gene calls are TRBV7-2 and TRBJ2-7; D call uncertain. The CDR3 extends over 14 amino acids. The germline V gene encodes CDR1 SGHTA and CDR2 FQGNSA. Between the trimmed V and J ends, which lost 2 bases and 0 bases, there was a span of 8 bases. The variable domain in full, completed from reference TRBV7-2 and TRBJ2-7, reads GAGVSQSPSNKVTEKGKDVELRCDPISGHTALYWYRQSLGQGLEFLIYFQGNSAPDKSGLPSDRFSAERTGGSVSTLTIQRTQQEDSAVYLCASSLRSSSYEQYFGPGTRLTVT.

The chain employs TRBV19 and TRBJ2-3; no reliable D call. V shed 3 bases and J shed 7 bases, with 8 bases lying between them. There are 12 residues in the CDR3. Germline CDR1 is LNHDA and CDR2 is SQIVND (reference sequence). The CDR3 sequence: CASSILANTQYF. In DNA form, the CDR3 reads TGTGCCAGTAGTATCCTCGCTAATACGCAGTATTTT.

The J gene is TRBJ1-1, the V gene TRBV19; 8 nucleotides agree with TRBD1. Germline loops: CDR1 LNHDA, CDR2 SQIVND (reference sequence). This CDR3 has 14 residues. V dropped 7 bases and J dropped 6; count of bases not matched to a gene: 10. CDR3 in amino acids: CASKFSDRGAEAFF. CDR3 sequence (DNA): TGTGCCAGTAAATTTTCCGACAGGGGCGCTGAAGCTTTCTTT.

The V and J genes are TRBV12-5 and TRBJ2-4; D perhaps matches TRBD2 (6 bases). CDR1 is LGHNT and CDR2 is FRNRAP in the germline V gene. Trimming took off 5 bases at V and 6 bases at J, with 14 bases between the two ends. The CDR3 runs 14 residues. This CDR3 is CASGPDTGGNIQYF. The CDR3 bases are TGTGCTAGTGGTCCGGACACCGGGGGAAACATTCAGTACTTC.

The chain couples TRBV9 to TRBJ1-6; 9 bases line up with TRBD1. The CDR3 consists of 12 residues. V trimming: 4 bases; J trimming: 13 bases; junction bases outside the gene matches: 3. CDR1 is SGDLS, CDR2 YYNGEE, per germline. Here the CDR3 DNA reads TGTGCCAGCAGCACCACAGGGGGCCCCCTCCACTTT. Translation gives CASSTTGGPLHF.

The V gene is TRBV9, the J gene TRBJ2-1, with 8 bases fitting TRBD2. V gave up 3 bases and J gave up 3 bases; unmatched junction bases: 5. Per germline, CDR1 SGDLS and CDR2 YYNGEE. CDR3 length: 15 residues. CDR3 loop: CASSALAGSYNEQFF. The CDR3 DNA follows: TGTGCCAGCAGCGCATTAGCGGGGAGCTACAATGAGCAGTTCTTC.

The V call is TRBV5-4, the J call TRBJ1-1; no clear D. The CDR3 loop spans 14 amino acids. V was cut by 3 bases and J by 2 bases, with 11 bases left in between. Germline V CDR1 and CDR2: SGHNT, YYREEE (reference sequence). This CDR3 is CASSSGGGNTEAFF. In DNA form, the CDR3 reads TGTGCCAGCAGCTCCGGAGGAGGAAACACTGAAGCTTTCTTT.

Only a few counts were recorded for this clone. This rearrangement joins TRBV3-1 (or the pseudogene TRBV3-2) to TRBJ1-5; TRBD1 is a possible D gene (6 bases). CDR1 is LGHDT and CDR2 is YNNKEL in the germline V gene (reference sequence). V lost 2 bases and J 0 bases, leaving 14 bases between the germline ends. This CDR3 region has 17 residues. The DNA of the CDR3 is TGTGCCAGCAGCCAAAAAGGGGGGGGCCATAGCAATCAGCCCCAGCATTTT. The encoded protein is CASSQKGGGHSNQPQHF.

The sample holds one count of this clone. The chain couples TRBV5-8 to TRBJ1-2; the D gene is possibly TRBD1 (5 bases). Germline lookup yields CDR1 SGHTS and CDR2 YDEGEE. V was shortened by 4 bases and J by 4 bases, with 14 bases between the two germline ends. This CDR3 is built from 14 residues. The CDR3 DNA reads TGTGCCAGCAGCCTGGGAGGCAGGGCCTATGGCTACACCTTC. It yields the protein CASSLGGRAYGYTF.

This clone showed up just once. The chain combines TRBV5-4 with TRBJ2-3; 11 bases fit TRBD2. CDR1 and CDR2 from the germline V gene are SGHNT and YYREEE (reference sequence). This CDR3 is 16 amino acids long. J was trimmed by 4 bases and V by 0 bases; bases with no gene match: 4. The chain's CDR3 is CASSLADSGRADTQYF. CDR3 in DNA: TGTGCCAGCAGCTTGGCTGATAGCGGGAGGGCAGATACGCAGTATTTT.

This chain links TRBV6-5 with TRBJ1-6; 8 nucleotides line up with TRBD1. The germline CDR1 and CDR2 sequences are MNHEY and SVGAGI. The CDR3 spans 13 residues. V lost 8 bases, J lost 8 bases, and 5 bases stayed unmatched. The CDR3 DNA reads as TGTGCCAGCCAACAGGGGGTATATTCACCCCTCCACTTT. Protein sequence: CASQQGVYSPLHF.